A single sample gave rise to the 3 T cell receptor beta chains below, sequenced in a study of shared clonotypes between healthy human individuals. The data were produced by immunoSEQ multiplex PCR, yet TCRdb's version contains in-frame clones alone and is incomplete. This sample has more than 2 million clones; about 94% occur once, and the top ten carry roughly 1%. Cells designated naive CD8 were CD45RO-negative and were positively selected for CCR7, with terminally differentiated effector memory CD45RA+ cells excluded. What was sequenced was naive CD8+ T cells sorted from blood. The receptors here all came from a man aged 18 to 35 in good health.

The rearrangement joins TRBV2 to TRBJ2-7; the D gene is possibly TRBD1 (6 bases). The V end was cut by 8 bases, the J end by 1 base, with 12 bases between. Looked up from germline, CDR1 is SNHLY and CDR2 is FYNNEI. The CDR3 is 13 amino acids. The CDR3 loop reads CASQTGDSYEQYF. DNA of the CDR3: TGTGCCAGCCAGACAGGTGATTCCTACGAGCAGTACTTC. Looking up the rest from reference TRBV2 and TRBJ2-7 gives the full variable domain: EPEVTQTPSHQVTQMGQEVILRCVPISNHLYFYWYRQILGQKVEFLVSFYNNEISEKSEIFDDQFSVERPDGSNFTLKIRSTKLEDSAMYFCASQTGDSYEQYFGPGTRLTVT.

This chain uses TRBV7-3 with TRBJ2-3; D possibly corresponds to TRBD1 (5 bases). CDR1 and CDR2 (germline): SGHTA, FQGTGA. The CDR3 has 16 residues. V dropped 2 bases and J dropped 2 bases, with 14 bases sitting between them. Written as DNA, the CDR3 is TGTGCCAGCAGCTTAGTCGGTCAGGGATCCACAGATACGCAGTATTTT. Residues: CASSLVGQGSTDTQYF.

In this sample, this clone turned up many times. This chain's CDR3 is CASLGQGTIQYF. The CDR3 coding sequence is TGTGCCAGCCTGGGACAGGGGACCATTCAGTACTTC. The V gene is TRBV18, the J gene TRBJ2-4, with TRBD1 identical over 10 bases. Unmatched junction bases numbered 4, after V lost 8 bases and J lost 9 bases. The CDR3 has 12 amino acids. Germline CDR1 is KGHSH and CDR2 is LQKENI.